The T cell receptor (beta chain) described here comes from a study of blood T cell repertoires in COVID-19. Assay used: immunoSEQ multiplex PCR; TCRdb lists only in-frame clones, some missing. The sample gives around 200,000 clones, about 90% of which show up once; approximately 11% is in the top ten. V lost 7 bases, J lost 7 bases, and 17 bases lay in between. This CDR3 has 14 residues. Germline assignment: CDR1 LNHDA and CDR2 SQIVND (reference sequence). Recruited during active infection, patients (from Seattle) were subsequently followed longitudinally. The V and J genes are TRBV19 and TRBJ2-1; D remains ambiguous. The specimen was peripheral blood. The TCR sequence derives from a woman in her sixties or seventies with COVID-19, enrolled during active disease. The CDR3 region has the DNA TGTGCCAGTAATTCCCTAGGCGTAGAGAATGAGCAGTTCTTC. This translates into CASNSLGVENEQFF. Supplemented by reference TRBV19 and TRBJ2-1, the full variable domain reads DGGITQSPKYLFRKEGQNVTLSCEQNLNHDAMYWYRQDPGQGLRLIYYSQIVNDFQKGDIAEGYSVSREKKESFPLTVTSAQKNPTAFYLCASNSLGVENEQFFGPGTRLTVL.